The 28 T cell receptor beta chains given below trace back to one sample, sequenced in a study of T cells in Graves' hyperthyroidism and ophthalmopathy. RNA transcripts were the template for amplifying TCR beta CDR3 regions. The primer set for the first-round RT-PCR of the TCR CDR3 was HTBI. TCRdb called the multiplex PCR reads again in MiXCR, with one record for every CDR3 protein. In the table there are about 500,000 distinct CDR3 sequences, about 16% of which are singletons. Sequencing was done on a sample of blood. These receptors all come from a woman in her thirties with Graves' ophthalmopathy.

This chain uses TRBV18 with TRBJ1-1, with 8 bases fitting TRBD1. The V gene end was trimmed by 3 bases and the J gene end by 0 bases; junction bases not matched to a gene: 9. The CDR3 runs to 17 residues. From germline, CDR1 is KGHSH and CDR2 LQKENI. The CDR3 spells CASSPYQGASVNTEAFF. CDR3 bases: TGTGCCAGCTCACCCTACCAGGGGGCATCGGTGAACACTGAAGCTTTCTTT.

This clonotype has only a few counts. The chain employs TRBV5-4 and TRBJ2-3; possibly TRBD1 for D (5 bases). The CDR3 length is 16 residues. The ends were cut back, 2 bases at V and 0 bases at J, with 13 bases in the middle. Germline CDR1 reads SGHNT; CDR2 reads YYREEE (reference sequence). CDR3 nucleotide sequence: TGTGCCAGCAGCTTCCGAGGACACCTTAGCACAGATACGCAGTATTTT. Residues: CASSFRGHLSTDTQYF. Variable domain in full (rest from reference TRBV5-4 and TRBJ2-3): ETGVTQSPTHLIKTRGQQVTLRCSSQSGHNTVSWYQQALGQGPQFIFQYYREEENGRGNFPPRFSGLQFPNYSSELNVNALELDDSALYLCASSFRGHLSTDTQYFGPGTRLTVL.

Ten or more counts support this clonotype. The chain has TRBV7-9 and TRBJ1-1; D not resolved. The CDR3 is 13 residues long. Germline V lookup: CDR1 SEHNR, CDR2 FQNEAQ (reference sequence). The V end lost 5 bases, the J end lost 0 bases, and 7 bases lay between the germline ends. CDR3 sequence reads: CASSLRMNTEAFF. The DNA of the CDR3 is TGTGCCAGCAGCCTAAGAATGAACACTGAAGCTTTCTTT.

This clonotype was seen a few times. A read error may account for a junction end that differs from germline. V and J are TRBV6-2 or TRBV6-3 and TRBJ2-2; no clear D gene. CDR1 and CDR2 (germline): MNHEY, SVGEGT. This CDR3 contains 13 residues. The CDR3 spells CANSYTDTGELFF. Written as DNA, the CDR3 is TGTGCCAACAGTTACACGGACACCGGGGAGCTGTTTTTT.

Concerning this clonotype itself: The junction shows a germline mismatch at one end, possibly a read error. This sequence joins TRBV2 and TRBJ2-5; possibly TRBD2 for D (5 bases). In germline, CDR1 is SNHLY, CDR2 FYNNEI. The CDR3 has 17 residues. The CDR3 sequence: CASGERWTSGCQETQYF. The CDR3 DNA reads TGTGCCAGCGGTGAAAGGTGGACCAGCGGATGCCAAGAGACCCAGTACTTC.

Remarks on this clonotype: Possible read error: a much larger clone is one base away. The chain has TRBV28 and TRBJ1-2, with D uncertain. The CDR3 is 14 amino acids. V lost 5 bases and J lost 3, with 13 bases in between. CDR1 and CDR2 (germline): MDHEN, SYDVKM. The CDR3 spells CASSKRASDYGYTF. CDR3 sequence (DNA): TGTGCCAGCAGTAAACGAGCCTCTGACTATGGCTACACCTTC.

The rearrangement uses TRBV19 and TRBJ1-1, with unresolved D. Per germline, CDR1 LNHDA and CDR2 SQIVND (reference sequence). CDR3 length equals 14 residues. V was shortened by 3 bases and J by 4 bases, with 12 bases between the two germline ends. The CDR3 here is CASSMFRLGTEAFF. DNA for the CDR3: TGTGCCAGTAGTATGTTTAGACTGGGCACTGAAGCTTTCTTT. Supplemented by reference TRBV19 and TRBJ1-1, the full variable domain reads DGGITQSPKYLFRKEGQNVTLSCEQNLNHDAMYWYRQDPGQGLRLIYYSQIVNDFQKGDIAEGYSVSREKKESFPLTVTSAQKNPTAFYLCASSMFRLGTEAFFGQGTRLTVV.

In its sample, this clonotype was seen many times. The gene calls are TRBV30 and TRBJ1-4; 7 bases line up with TRBD1. The junction had 8 bases not matched to a gene; V was cut back by 2 bases and J by 5 bases. Looked up from germline, CDR1 is GTSNPN and CDR2 is SVGIG (reference sequence). There are 15 residues in the CDR3. The CDR3 DNA is TGTGCCTGGAGTCCTCCGACAGGGACAAATGAAAAACTGTTTTTT. Its translation: CAWSPPTGTNEKLFF.

In this sample, this clonotype turned up a few times. The chain combines TRBV5-1 with TRBJ1-1; no firm D call. In germline, CDR1 is SGHRS, CDR2 YFSETQ. V was clipped by 9 bases and J by 4 bases, with 10 bases between them. The CDR3 loop spans 11 amino acids. CDR3 nucleotides: TGCGCCAACACGGGCGGCACTGAAGCTTTCTTT. Encoded protein: CANTGGTEAFF.

This clonotype was recorded a few times. Here the CDR3 reads CASSATGEQPQHF. The CDR3 nucleotides read TGTGCCAGCAGTGCGACAGGGGAACAGCCCCAGCATTTT. This chain connects TRBV27 to TRBJ1-5, with 8 bases matching TRBD1. The germline gives CDR1 MNHEY, CDR2 SMNVEV (reference sequence). The length of the CDR3 is 13 residues. V dropped 5 bases and J dropped 7; count of bases not matched to a gene: 4.

This clonotype came up a few times. This chain uses TRBV6-5 with TRBJ2-3, with D maybe TRBD1 (5 bases). The CDR3 totals 15 residues. The ends were cut back, 0 bases at V and 2 bases at J, with 9 bases in the middle. Looked up from germline, CDR1 is MNHEY and CDR2 is SVGAGI. The CDR3: CASSYSGLLTDTQYF. The DNA for the CDR3 is TGTGCCAGCAGTTACTCGGGGCTGCTCACAGATACGCAGTATTTT.

Only a few counts were recorded for this clonotype. As DNA, the CDR3 is TGTGCCATCAGTTCGGACAGGGAAGGCTCCTACGAGCAGTACTTC. Protein sequence: CAISSDREGSYEQYF. The V and J genes are TRBV10-3 and TRBJ2-7; 8 bases align to TRBD1. The V and J ends lost 5 bases and 0 bases, in that order; junction bases with no gene match: 6. This CDR3 has 15 residues. The germline CDR1 and CDR2 sequences are ENHRY and SYGVKD.

The V gene is TRBV27, the J gene TRBJ2-5; 16 bases are shared with TRBD2. Germline CDR1 reads MNHEY; CDR2 reads SMNVEV (reference sequence). This CDR3 spans 15 amino acids. Unmatched junction bases numbered 4, after V lost 8 bases and J lost 4 bases. The CDR3 DNA follows: TGTGCCAGCTCGGGACTAGCGGGAGGGGTAGAGACCCAGTACTTC. Protein product: CASSGLAGGVETQYF.

Only a few counts were recorded for this clonotype. The chain links TRBV20-1 to TRBJ2-2, with TRBD1 matching 7 bases. J lost 6 bases, V lost 0 bases, and 1 base had no gene match. This CDR3 has 13 amino acids. The germline CDR1 and CDR2 sequences are DFQATT and SNEGSKA (reference sequence). DNA of the CDR3: TGCAGTGCTAGAGAAGACAGGGCCGGGGAGCTGTTTTTT. This translates into CSAREDRAGELFF.

This clonotype showed up many times. The V gene is TRBV20-1, the J gene TRBJ2-4, with D possibly being TRBD2 (6 bases). The CDR3 covers 13 residues. Trimming took 5 bases from V and 7 from J, leaving 15 bases between them. CDR1 is DFQATT, CDR2 SNEGSKA, per germline (reference sequence). The CDR3 DNA reads as TGCAGTGCTCCTTTCGCGGGAATGAACATTCAGTACTTC. Protein product: CSAPFAGMNIQYF.

With regard to this clonotype: A much larger clone is a single base away; this may be a read error. V and J are TRBV28 and TRBJ1-1; perhaps TRBD1 as D (5 bases). CDR3 length equals 12 residues. Germline-derived CDR1 and CDR2 are MDHEN and SYDVKM. In DNA, the CDR3 is TGTGCCAGCAGTTCTTGGGAGCCCGGGGCTCTCTTT. This sequence encodes CASSSWEPGALF.

In its sample, this clonotype was seen many times. The gene calls are TRBV12-3 or TRBV12-4 and TRBJ2-7; D tentatively reads TRBD1 or TRBD2 (6 bases each). The ends were cut back, 5 bases at V and 6 bases at J, with 23 bases in the middle. CDR3 length equals 16 residues. The chain's CDR3 is CASSRGGRLSGSEQYF. In nucleotides, the CDR3 is TGTGCCAGCAGTCGAGGGGGGAGATTAAGCGGATCCGAGCAGTACTTC.

A few counts support this clonotype. The rearrangement links TRBV11-2 to TRBJ2-2, with TRBD2 as a possible D gene (6 bases). Trimming pared 6 bases from V and 1 base from J, leaving 12 bases between. Germline-derived CDR1 and CDR2 are SGHAT and FQNNGV. The CDR3 spans 15 residues. CDR3 in DNA: TGTGCCAGCAGGAGCGTGGGGGGGAACACCGGGGAGCTGTTTTTT. This translates into CASRSVGGNTGELFF.

This clonotype has at least ten counts. The chain couples TRBV28 to TRBJ1-1; the D is unclear. In germline, CDR1 is MDHEN, CDR2 SYDVKM. There are 13 residues in the CDR3. Trimming removed 3 bases at V and 1 base at J, with 6 bases between. As DNA, the CDR3 is TGTGCCAGCAGTTTCAAACCGAACACTGAAGCTTTCTTT. It translates to CASSFKPNTEAFF.

This clonotype was observed at least ten times. The rearrangement uses TRBV7-3 and TRBJ2-7, with 8 bases lining up with TRBD2. This CDR3 has 16 amino acids. In germline, CDR1 is SGHTA, CDR2 FQGTGA. V was pared by 3 bases and J by 4 bases, with 11 bases of the junction left unmatched. In DNA, the CDR3 is TGTGCCAGCAGCTTGGGCCCGACTAGCGAGGGGTACGAGCAGTACTTC. As protein: CASSLGPTSEGYEQYF.

This clonotype has at least ten counts. The rearrangement uses TRBV30 and TRBJ1-1, with 9 bases fitting TRBD1. The CDR3 has 13 amino acids. The germline V gene has CDR1 GTSNPN and CDR2 SVGIG (reference sequence). J gave up 5 bases and V 0 bases, and 1 base lay outside the gene matches. DNA of the CDR3: TGTGCCTGGAGTGTAGACAGGGGGACTGAAGCTTTCTTT. Amino acid sequence: CAWSVDRGTEAFF.

This clonotype appeared many times. The rearrangement links TRBV3-1 to TRBJ2-5; D uncertain. Germline V CDR1 and CDR2: LGHDT, YNNKEL (reference sequence). Trimming removed 0 bases at V and 5 bases at J, with 10 bases between. The CDR3 extends over 14 amino acids. The CDR3 protein is CASSQDTYVETQYF. Written as DNA, the CDR3 is TGTGCCAGCAGCCAAGATACCTATGTGGAGACCCAGTACTTC.

This clonotype was seen repeatedly, ten times or more. The rearrangement joins TRBV5-1 to TRBJ1-2; 7 bases map to TRBD1. The CDR3 runs 17 residues. V trimming: 0 bases; J trimming: 2 bases; junction bases outside the gene matches: 10. Germline V lookup: CDR1 SGHRS, CDR2 YFSETQ. DNA for the CDR3: TGCGCCAGCAGCTTGGAAGCCCTACAGGGGCGAAACTATGGCTACACCTTC. Translating gives CASSLEALQGRNYGYTF.

This clonotype appeared a few times. The chain joins TRBV6-1 to TRBJ2-2; 12 bases agree with TRBD2. Germline CDR1 MNHNS, CDR2 SASEGT. V dropped 7 bases and J dropped 4; count of bases not matched to a gene: 10. The CDR3 has 17 amino acids. The CDR3 nucleotides are TGTGCCAGCACTAAAGGGTCTAGCGGGAGGGTCACCGGGGAGCTGTTTTTT. Its protein product is CASTKGSSGRVTGELFF.

In this sample, this clonotype turned up many times. The chain couples TRBV7-8 to TRBJ2-1, with 9 bases matching TRBD2. The V segment lost 3 bases and the J segment 0 bases; nucleotides outside the gene matches: 9. There are 18 residues in the CDR3. Germline-derived CDR1 and CDR2 are SGHVS and FQNEAQ. CDR3 protein: CASSFLAGTGSSYNEQFF. The DNA for the CDR3 is TGTGCCAGCAGCTTTCTAGCGGGGACGGGAAGCTCCTACAATGAGCAGTTCTTC.

This clonotype was counted many times. The chain carries TRBV28 and TRBJ2-5; the D gene could be TRBD1 or TRBD2 (6 bases each). The CDR3 runs to 15 residues. V was pared by 5 bases and J by 5 bases, with 18 bases between. The germline CDR1 and CDR2 sequences are MDHEN and SYDVKM. The CDR3 region is CASSAGDVRGETQYF. The CDR3 nucleotides read TGTGCCAGCAGTGCAGGGGACGTCCGGGGGGAGACCCAGTACTTC.

Worth noting for this clonotype: The conserved closing phenylalanine or tryptophan is absent in this CDR3, likely reflecting a read error. The chain has TRBV7-2 and TRBJ1-5; D remains ambiguous. Germline CDR1 reads SGHTA; CDR2 reads FQGNSA. V lost 3 bases to trimming and J lost 0 bases, with 9 bases between them. This CDR3 spans 15 amino acids. CDR3 nucleotide sequence: TGTGCCAGCAGCTTCGGAGCCTCTAGCAATCAGCCCCAGCATTCT. Protein: CASSFGASSNQPQHS.

At least ten counts were recorded for this clonotype. The chain combines TRBV18 with TRBJ1-5; 9 nucleotides line up with TRBD1. J was trimmed by 7 bases and V by 3 bases; bases with no gene match: 7. The CDR3 contains 15 residues. In germline, CDR1 is KGHSH, CDR2 LQKENI. The CDR3 loop is CASSPSGTGFQPQHF. The DNA for the CDR3 is TGTGCCAGCTCACCTTCCGGGACAGGGTTCCAGCCCCAGCATTTT.